What follows describes a single TCR beta chain. Its specificity is not known. The source of the sample is a study of beta chain features in type 1 diabetes. Study-level findings and limits: In all four CD4+ subsets, TCRB CDR3 length was significantly, moderately reduced in type 1 diabetes.

A heparinised blood draw that averaged about 120 mL was obtained once from each donor. The CDR3 totals 15 residues. Trimming took 0 bases from V and 8 from J, leaving 14 bases between them. The germline V gene encodes CDR1 SGHRS and CDR2 YFSETQ. Expressed TCRB transcripts were sequenced because the entire RNA isolate underwent reverse transcription. The assay was immunoSEQ multiplex PCR, and TCRdb's table has in-frame clones only and misses some. The sample contains around 280,000 clones, about 15% of which appear only once. Sequencing input: naive CD4+ T cells from blood. This TCR was sampled from a man aged 18 to 35 with type 1 diabetes. The chain links TRBV5-1 to TRBJ1-4; D is uncertain. The CDR3 here is CASSLGVTRGEKLFF. As DNA, the CDR3 is TGCGCCAGCAGCTTGGGGGTCACTCGGGGAGAAAAACTGTTTTTT.